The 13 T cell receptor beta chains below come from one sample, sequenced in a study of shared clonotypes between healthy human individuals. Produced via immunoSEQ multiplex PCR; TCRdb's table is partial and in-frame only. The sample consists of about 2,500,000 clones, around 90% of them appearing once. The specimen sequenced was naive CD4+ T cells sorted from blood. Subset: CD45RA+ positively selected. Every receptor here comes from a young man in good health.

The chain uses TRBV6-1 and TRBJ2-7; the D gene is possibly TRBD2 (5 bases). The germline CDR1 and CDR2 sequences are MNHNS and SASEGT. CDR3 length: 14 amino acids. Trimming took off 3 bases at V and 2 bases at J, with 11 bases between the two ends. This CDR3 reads CASSDRAVAYEQYF. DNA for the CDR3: TGTGCCAGCAGTGATAGAGCGGTGGCCTACGAGCAGTACTTC.

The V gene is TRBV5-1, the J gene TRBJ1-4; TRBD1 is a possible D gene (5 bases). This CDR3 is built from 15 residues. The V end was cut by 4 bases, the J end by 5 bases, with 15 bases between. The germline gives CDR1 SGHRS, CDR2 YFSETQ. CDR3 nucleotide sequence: TGCGCCAGCAGCAAGGAGGGACGCTCCAATGAAAAACTGTTTTTT. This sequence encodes CASSKEGRSNEKLFF.

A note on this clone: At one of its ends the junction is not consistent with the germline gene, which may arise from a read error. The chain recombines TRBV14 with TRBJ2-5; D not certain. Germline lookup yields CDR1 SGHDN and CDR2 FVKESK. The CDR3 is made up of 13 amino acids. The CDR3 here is CASSQAIQETQYF. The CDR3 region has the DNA TGTGCCAGCAGTCAAGCTATCCAAGAGACCCAGTACTTC.

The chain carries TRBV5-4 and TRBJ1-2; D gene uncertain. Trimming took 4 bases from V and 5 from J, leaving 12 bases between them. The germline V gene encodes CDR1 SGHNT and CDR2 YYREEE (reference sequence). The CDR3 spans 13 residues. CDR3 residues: CASSGKSAYGYTF. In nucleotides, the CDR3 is TGTGCCAGCAGCGGTAAATCCGCGTATGGCTACACCTTC.

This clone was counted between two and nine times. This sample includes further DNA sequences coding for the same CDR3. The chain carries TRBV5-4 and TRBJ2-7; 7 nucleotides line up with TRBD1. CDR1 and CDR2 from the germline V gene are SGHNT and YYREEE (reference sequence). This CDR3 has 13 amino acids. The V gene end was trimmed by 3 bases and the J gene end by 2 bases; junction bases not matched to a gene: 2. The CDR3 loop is CASSSGQTYEQYF. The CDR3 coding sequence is TGTGCCAGCAGCTCGGGACAGACCTACGAGCAGTACTTC.

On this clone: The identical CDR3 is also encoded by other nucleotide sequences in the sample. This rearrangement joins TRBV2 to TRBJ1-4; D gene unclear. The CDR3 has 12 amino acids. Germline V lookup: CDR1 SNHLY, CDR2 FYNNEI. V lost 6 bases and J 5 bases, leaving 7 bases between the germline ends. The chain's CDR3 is CASRQLNEKLFF. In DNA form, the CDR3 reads TGTGCCAGCAGACAGTTAAATGAAAAACTGTTTTTT. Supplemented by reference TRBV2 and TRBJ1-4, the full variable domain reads EPEVTQTPSHQVTQMGQEVILRCVPISNHLYFYWYRQILGQKVEFLVSFYNNEISEKSEIFDDQFSVERPDGSNFTLKIRSTKLEDSAMYFCASRQLNEKLFFGSGTQLSVL.

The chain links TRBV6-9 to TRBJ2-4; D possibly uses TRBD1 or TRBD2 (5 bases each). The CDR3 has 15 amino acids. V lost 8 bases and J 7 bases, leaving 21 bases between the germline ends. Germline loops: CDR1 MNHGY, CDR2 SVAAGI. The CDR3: CASGTSRVEDNIQYF. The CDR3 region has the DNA TGTGCCAGCGGGACGAGCAGGGTTGAGGATAACATTCAGTACTTC.

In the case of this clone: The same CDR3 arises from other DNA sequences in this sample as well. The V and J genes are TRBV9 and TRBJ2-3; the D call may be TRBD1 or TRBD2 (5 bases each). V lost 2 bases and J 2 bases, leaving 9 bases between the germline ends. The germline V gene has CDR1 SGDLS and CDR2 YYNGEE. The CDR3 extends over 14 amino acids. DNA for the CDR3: TGTGCCAGCAGCGTCGACGGGGCCACAGATACGCAGTATTTT. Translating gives CASSVDGATDTQYF.

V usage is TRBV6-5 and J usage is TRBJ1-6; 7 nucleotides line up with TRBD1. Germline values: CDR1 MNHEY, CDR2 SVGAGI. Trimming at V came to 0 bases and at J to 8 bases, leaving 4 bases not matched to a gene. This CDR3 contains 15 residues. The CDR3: CASSYSDRLDSPLHF. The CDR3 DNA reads TGTGCCAGCAGTTACTCGGACAGGTTGGATTCACCCCTCCACTTT.

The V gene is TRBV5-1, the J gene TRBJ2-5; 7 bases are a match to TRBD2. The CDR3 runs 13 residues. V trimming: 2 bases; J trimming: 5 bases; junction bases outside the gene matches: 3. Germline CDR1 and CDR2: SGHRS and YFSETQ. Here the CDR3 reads CASSFGGSETQYF. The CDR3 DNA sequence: TGCGCCAGCAGCTTCGGGGGGTCGGAGACCCAGTACTTC.

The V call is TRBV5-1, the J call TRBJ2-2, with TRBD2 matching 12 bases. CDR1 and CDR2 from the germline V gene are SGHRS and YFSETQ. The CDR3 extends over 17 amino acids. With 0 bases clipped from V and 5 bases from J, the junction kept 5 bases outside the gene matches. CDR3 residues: CASSLVPTSGGTGELFF. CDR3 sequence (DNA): TGCGCCAGCAGCTTGGTCCCGACTAGCGGGGGAACCGGGGAGCTGTTTTTT.

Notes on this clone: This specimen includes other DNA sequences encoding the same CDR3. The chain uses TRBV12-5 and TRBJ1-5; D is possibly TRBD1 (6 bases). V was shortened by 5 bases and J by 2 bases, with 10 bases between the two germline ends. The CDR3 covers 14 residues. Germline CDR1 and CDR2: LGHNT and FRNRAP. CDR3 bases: TGTGCTAGTGGTCCCGCAGGGGGCAATCAGCCCCAGCATTTT. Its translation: CASGPAGGNQPQHF.

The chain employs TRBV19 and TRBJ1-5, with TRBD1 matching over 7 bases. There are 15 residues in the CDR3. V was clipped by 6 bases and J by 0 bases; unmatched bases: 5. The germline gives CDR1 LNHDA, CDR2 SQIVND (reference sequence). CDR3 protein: CASRATGTSNQPQHF. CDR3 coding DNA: TGTGCCAGTAGGGCGACAGGGACTAGCAATCAGCCCCAGCATTTT.